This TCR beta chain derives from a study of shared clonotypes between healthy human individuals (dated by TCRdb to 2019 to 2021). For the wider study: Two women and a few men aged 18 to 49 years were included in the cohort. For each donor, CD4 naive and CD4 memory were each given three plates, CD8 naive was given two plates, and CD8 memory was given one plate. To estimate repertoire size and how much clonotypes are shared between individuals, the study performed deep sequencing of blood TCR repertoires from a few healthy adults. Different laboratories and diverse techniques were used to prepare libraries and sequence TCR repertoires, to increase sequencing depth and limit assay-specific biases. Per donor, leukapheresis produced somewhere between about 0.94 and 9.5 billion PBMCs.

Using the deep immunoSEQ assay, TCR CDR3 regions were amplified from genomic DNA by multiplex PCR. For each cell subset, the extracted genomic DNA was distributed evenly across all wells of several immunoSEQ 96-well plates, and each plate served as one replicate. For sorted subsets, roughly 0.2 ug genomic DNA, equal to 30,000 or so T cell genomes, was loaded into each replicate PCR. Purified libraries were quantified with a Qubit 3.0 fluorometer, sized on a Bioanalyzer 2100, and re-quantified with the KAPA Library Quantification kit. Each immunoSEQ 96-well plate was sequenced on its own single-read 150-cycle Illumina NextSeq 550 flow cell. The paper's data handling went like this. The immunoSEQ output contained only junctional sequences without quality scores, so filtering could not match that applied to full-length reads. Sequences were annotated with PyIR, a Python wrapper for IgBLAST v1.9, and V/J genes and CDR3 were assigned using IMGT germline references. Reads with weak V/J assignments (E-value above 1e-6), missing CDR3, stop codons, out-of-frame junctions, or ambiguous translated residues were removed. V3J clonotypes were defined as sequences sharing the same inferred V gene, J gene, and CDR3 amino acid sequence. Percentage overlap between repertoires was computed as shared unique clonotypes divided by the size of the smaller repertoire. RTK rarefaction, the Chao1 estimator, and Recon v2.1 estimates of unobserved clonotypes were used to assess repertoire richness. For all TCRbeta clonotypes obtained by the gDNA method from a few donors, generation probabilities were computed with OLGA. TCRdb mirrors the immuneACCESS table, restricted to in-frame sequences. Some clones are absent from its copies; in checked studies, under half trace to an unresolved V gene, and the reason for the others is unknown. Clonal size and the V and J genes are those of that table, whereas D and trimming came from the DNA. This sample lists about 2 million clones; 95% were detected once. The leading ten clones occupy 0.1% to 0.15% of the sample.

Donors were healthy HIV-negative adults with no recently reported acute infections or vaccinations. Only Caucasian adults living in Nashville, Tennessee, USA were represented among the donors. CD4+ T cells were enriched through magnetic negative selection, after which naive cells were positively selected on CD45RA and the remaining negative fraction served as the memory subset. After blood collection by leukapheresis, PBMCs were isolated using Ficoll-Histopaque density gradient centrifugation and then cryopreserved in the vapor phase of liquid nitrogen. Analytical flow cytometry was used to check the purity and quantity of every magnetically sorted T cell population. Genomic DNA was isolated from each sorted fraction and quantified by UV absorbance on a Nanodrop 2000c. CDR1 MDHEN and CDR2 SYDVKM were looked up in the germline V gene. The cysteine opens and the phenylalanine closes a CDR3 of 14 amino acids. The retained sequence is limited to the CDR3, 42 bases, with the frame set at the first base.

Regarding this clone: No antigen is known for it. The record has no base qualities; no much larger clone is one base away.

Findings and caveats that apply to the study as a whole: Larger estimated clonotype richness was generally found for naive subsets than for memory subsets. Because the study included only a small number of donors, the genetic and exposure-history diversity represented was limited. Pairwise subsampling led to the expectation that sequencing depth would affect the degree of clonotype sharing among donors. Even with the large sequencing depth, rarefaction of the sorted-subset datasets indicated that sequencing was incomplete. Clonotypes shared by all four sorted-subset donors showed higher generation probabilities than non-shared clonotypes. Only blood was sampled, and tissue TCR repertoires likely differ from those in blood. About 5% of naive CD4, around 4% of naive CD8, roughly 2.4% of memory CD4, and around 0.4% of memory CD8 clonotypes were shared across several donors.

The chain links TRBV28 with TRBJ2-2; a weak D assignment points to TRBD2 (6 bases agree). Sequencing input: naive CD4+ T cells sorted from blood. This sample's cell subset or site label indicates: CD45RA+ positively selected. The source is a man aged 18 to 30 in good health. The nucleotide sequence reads TGTGCAAGCTACGGGACTTCCAACACCGGGGAGCTGTTTTTT. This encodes CASYGTSNTGELFF.